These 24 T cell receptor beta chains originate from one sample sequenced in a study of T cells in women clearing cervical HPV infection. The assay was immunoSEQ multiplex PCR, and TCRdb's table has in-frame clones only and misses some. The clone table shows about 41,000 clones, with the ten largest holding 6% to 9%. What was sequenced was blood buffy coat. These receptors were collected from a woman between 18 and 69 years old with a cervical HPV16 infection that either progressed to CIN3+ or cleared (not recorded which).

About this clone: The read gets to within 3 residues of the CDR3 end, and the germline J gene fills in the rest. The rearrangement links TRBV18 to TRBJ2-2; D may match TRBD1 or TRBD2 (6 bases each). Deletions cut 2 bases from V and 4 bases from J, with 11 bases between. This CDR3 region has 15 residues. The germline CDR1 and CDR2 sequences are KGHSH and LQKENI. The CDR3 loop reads CASSPSRGGTGELFF. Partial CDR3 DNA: TGTGCCAGCTCACCAAGCAGGGGAGGCACCGGGGAG.

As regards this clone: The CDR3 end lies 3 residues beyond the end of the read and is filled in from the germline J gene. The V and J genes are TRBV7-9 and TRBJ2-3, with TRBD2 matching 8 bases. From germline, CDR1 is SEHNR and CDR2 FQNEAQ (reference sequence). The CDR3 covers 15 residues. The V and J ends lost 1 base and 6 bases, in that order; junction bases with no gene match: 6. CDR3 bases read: TGTGCCAGCAGCTTAGTGGCTAGCGGGTTTGATACG. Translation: CASSLVASGFDT. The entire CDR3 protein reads CASSLVASGFDTQYF.

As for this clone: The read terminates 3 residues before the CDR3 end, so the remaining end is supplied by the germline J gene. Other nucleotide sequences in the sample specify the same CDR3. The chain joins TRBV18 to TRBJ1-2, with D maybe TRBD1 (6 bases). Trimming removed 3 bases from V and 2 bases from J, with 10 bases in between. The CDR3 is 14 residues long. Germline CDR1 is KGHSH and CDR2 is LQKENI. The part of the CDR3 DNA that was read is TGTGCCAGCTCACCGGGGCAGGGGAACTATGGC. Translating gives CASSPGQGNYG. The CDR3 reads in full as CASSPGQGNYGYTF.

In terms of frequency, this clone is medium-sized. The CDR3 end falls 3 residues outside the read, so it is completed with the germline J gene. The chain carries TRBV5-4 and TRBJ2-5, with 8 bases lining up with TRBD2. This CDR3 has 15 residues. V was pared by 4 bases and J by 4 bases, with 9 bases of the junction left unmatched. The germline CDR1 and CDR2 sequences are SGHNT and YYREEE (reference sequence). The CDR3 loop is CASSSSGAPSETQYF. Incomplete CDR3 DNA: TGTGCCAGCAGCAGTAGCGGGGCGCCCTCAGAGACC.

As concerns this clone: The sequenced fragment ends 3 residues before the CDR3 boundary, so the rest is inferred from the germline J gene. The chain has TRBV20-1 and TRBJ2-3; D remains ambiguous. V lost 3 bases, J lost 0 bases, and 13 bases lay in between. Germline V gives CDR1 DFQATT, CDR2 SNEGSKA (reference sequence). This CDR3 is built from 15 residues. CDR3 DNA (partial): TGCAGTGCTAGTCCCCCGGCAGGTAGCACAGATACG. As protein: CSASPPAGSTDT. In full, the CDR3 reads CSASPPAGSTDTQYF.

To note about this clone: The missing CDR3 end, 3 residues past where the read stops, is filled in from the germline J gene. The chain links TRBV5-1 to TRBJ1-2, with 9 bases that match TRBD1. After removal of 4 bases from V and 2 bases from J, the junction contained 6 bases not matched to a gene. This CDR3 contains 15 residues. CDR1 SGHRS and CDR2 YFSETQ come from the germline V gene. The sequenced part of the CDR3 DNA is TGCGCCAGCAGCCCCCGGACAGGGGCGAACTATGGC. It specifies CASSPRTGANYG. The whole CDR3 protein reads CASSPRTGANYGYTF.

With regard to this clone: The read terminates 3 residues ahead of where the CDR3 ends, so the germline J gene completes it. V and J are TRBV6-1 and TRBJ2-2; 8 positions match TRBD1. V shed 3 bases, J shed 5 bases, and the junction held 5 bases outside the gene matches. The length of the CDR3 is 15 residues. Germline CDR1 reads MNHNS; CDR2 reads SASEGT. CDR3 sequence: CASSEVQGATGELFF. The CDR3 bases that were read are TGTGCCAGCAGTGAGGTCCAGGGGGCGACCGGGGAG.

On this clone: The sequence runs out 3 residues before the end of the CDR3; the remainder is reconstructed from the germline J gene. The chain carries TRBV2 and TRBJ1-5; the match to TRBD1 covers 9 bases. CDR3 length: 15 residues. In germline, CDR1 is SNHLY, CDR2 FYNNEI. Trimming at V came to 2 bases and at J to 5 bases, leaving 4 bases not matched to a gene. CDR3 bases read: TGTGCCAGCAGTGAATCCGGGACAGGGTATCAGCCC. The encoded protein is CASSESGTGYQP. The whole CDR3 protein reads CASSESGTGYQPQHF.

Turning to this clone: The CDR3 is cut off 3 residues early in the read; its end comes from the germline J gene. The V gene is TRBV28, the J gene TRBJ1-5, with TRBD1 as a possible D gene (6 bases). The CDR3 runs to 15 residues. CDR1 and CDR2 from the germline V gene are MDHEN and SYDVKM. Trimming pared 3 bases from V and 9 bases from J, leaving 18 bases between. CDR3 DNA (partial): TGTGCCAGCAGTTTTCAGGGGCCGAATCAAGGGCCC. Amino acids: CASSFQGPNQGP. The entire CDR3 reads CASSFQGPNQGPQHF.

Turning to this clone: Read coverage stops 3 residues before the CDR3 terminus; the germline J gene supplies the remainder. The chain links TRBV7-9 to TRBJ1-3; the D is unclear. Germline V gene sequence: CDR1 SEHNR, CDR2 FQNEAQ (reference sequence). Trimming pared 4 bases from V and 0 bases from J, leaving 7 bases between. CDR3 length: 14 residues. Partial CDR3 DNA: TGTGCCAGCAGCTCCCAGTTCTCTGGAAACACC. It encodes CASSSQFSGNT. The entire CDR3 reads CASSSQFSGNTIYF.

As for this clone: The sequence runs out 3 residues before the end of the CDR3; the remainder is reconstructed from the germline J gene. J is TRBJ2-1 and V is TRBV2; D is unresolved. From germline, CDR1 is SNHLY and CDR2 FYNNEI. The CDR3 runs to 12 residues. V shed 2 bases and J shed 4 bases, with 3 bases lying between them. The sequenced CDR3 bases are TGTGCCAGCAGTGAACTATACAATGAG. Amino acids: CASSELYNE. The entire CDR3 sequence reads CASSELYNEQFF.

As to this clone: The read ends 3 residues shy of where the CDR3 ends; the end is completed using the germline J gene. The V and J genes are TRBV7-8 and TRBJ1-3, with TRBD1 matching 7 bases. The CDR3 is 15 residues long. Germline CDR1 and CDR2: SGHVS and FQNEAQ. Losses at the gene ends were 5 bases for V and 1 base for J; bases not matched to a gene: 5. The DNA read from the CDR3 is TGTGCCAGCAGCGTAAACAGGGGATCTGGAAACACC. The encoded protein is CASSVNRGSGNT. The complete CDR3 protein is CASSVNRGSGNTIYF. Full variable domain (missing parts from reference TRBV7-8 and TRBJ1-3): GAGVSQSPRYKVAKRGQDVALRCDPISGHVSLFWYQQALGQGPEFLTYFQNEAQLDKSGLPSDRFFAERPEGSVSTLKIQRTQQEDSAVYLCASSVNRGSGNTIYFGEGSWLTVV.

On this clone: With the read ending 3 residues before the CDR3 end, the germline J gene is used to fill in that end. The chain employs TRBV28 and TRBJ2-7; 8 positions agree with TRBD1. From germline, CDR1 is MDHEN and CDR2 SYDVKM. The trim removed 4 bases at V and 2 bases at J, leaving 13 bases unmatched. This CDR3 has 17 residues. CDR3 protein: CASSSRDRGPGPYEQYF. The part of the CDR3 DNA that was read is TGTGCCAGCAGTTCTCGAGACAGGGGACCTGGTCCCTACGAG. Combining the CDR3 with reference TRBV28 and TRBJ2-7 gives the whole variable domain DVKVTQSSRYLVKRTGEKVFLECVQDMDHENMFWYRQDPGLGLRLIYFSYDVKMKEKGDIPEGYSVSREKKERFSLILESASTNQTSMYLCASSSRDRGPGPYEQYFGPGTRLTVT.

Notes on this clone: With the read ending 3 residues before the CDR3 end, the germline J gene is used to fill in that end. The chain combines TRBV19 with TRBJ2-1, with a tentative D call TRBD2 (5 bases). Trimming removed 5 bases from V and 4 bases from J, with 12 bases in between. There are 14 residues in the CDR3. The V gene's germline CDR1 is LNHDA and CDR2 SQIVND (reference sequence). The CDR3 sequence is CASSPETGYNEQFF. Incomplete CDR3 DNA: TGTGCCAGTAGTCCCGAGACGGGGTACAATGAG.

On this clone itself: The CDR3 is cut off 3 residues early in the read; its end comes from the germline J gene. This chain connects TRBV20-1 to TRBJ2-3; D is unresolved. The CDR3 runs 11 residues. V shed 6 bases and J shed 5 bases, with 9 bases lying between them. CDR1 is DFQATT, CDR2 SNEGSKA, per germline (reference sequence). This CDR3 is CSAAVLDTQYF. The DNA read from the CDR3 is TGCAGTGCAGCCGTCTTAGATACG.

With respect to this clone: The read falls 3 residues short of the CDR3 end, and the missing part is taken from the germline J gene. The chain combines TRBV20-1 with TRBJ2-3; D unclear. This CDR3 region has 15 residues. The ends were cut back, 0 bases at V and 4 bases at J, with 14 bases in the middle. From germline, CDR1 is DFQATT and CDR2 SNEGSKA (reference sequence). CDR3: CSARDYSKSADTQYF. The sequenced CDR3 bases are TGCAGTGCTAGAGACTACTCAAAGAGTGCAGATACG.

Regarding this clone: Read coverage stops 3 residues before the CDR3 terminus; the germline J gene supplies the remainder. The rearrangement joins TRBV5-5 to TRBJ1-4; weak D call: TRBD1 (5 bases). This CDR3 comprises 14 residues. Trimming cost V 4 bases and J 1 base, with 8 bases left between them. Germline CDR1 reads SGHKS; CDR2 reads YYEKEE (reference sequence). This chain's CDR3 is CASSLQETNEKLFF. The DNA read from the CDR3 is TGTGCCAGCAGCCTACAGGAAACTAATGAAAAA. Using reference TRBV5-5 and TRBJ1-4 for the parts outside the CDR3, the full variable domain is DAGVTQSPTHLIKTRGQQVTLRCSPISGHKSVSWYQQVLGQGPQFIFQYYEKEERGRGNFPDRFSARQFPNYSSELNVNALLLGDSALYLCASSLQETNEKLFFGSGTQLSVL.

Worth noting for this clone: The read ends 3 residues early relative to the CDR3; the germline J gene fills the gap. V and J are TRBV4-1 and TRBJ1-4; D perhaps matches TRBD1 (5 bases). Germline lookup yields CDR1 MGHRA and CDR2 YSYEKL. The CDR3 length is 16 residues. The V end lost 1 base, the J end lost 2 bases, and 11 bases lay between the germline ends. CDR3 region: CASSQGQGKTNEKLFF. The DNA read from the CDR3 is TGCGCCAGCAGCCAAGGCCAGGGAAAGACTAATGAAAAA.

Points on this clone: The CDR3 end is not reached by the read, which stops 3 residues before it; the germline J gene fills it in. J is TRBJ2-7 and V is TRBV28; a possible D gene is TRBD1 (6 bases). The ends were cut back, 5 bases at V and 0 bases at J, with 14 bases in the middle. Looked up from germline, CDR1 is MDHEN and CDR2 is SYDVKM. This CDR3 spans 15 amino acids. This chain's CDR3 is CASSPPQGSSYEQYF. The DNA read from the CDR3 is TGTGCCAGCAGTCCCCCGCAGGGGAGCTCCTACGAG.

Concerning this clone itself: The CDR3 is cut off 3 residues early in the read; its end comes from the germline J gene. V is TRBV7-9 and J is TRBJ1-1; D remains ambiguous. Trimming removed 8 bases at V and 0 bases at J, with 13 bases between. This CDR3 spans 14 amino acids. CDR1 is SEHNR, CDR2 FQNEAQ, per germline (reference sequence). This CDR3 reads CASGSPAVNTEAFF. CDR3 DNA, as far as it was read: TGTGCCAGCGGCTCCCCCGCAGTGAACACTGAA.

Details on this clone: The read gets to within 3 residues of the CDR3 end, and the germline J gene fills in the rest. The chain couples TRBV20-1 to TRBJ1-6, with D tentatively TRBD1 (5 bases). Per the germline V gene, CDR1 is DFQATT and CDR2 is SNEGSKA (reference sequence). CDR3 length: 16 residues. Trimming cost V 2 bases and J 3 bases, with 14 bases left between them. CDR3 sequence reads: CSARKTGVLYNSPLHF. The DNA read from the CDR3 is TGCAGTGCTAGAAAAACAGGCGTCCTCTATAATTCACCC.

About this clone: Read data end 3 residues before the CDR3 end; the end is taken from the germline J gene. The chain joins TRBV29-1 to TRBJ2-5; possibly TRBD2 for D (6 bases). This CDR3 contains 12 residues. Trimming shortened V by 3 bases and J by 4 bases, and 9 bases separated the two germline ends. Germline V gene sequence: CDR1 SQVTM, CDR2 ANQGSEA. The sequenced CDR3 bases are TGCAGCGTTGAGGGGGGACCAGAGACC. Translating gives CSVEGGPET. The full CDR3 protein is CSVEGGPETQYF.

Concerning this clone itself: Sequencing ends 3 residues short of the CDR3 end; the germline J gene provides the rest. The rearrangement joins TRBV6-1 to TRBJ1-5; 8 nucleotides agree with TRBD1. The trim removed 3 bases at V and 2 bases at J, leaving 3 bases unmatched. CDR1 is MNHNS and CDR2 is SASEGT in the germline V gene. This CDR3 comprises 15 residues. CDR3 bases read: TGTGCCAGCAGTGAGCAGGACAGGGGCAATCAGCCC. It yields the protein CASSEQDRGNQP. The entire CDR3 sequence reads CASSEQDRGNQPQHF.

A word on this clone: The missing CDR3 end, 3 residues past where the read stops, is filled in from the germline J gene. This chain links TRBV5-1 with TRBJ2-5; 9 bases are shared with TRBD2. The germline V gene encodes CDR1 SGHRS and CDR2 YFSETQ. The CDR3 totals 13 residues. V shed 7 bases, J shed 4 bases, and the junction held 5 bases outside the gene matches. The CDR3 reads CASRFSGGETQYF. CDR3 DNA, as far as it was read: TGCGCCAGCCGTTTTAGCGGGGGAGAGACC.